The rows below give T cell receptor beta chains drawn from one sample of a study of cytomegalovirus exposure and HLA in healthy donors. TCRdb's table, derived via immunoSEQ multiplex PCR, lists solely in-frame clones and lacks some. The sample includes about 150,000 clones, 75% to 90% of them seen just once. Sequences were obtained from PBMCs. The source is a man younger than 35 in good health and CMV-seropositive. Each CDR3 is given with its conserved first and last residue. The D gene is left open where the match is weak. Clone size is shown for a subset of rows, as once, few, many or a class of expanded clone.

d_call: NA; cdr3_length: 17; clone_size: NA; v_call: TRBV29-1; j_call: TRBJ1-2; cdr3_nt: TGCAGCGTTGAACCCCGGGGGGGACCTTCAGGACGTTATGGCTACACCTTC; cdr3_aa: CSVEPRGGPSGRYGYTF
d_call: NA; cdr3_length: 13; clone_size: NA; v_call: TRBV29-1; j_call: TRBJ1-2; cdr3_nt: TGCAGCGCCCAACAGGGAAACGTGGATGGCTACACCTTC; cdr3_aa: CSAQQGNVDGYTF
d_call: TRBD1; cdr3_length: 14; clone_size: NA; v_call: TRBV30; j_call: TRBJ2-7; cdr3_nt: TGTGCCTGGAGTCCAGGGGGCATCTCCTACGAGCAGTACTTC; cdr3_aa: CAWSPGGISYEQYF
d_call: NA; cdr3_length: 11; clone_size: NA; v_call: TRBV28; j_call: TRBJ1-2; cdr3_nt: TGTGCCAGCAGCAGCGGCAATAGCTACACCTTC; cdr3_aa: CASSSGNSYTF
d_call: TRBD1; cdr3_length: 14; clone_size: NA; v_call: TRBV9; j_call: TRBJ1-1; cdr3_nt: TGTGCCAGCAGCATAGGGGGCCTCGACACTGAAGCTTTCTTT; cdr3_aa: CASSIGGLDTEAFF
d_call: NA; cdr3_length: 13; clone_size: NA; v_call: TRBV7-8; j_call: TRBJ1-5; cdr3_nt: TGTGCCAGCAGCTCCTACTCCCTGGAGCCCCAGCATTTT; cdr3_aa: CASSSYSLEPQHF
d_call: NA; cdr3_length: 13; clone_size: NA; v_call: TRBV27; j_call: TRBJ2-1; cdr3_nt: TGTGCCAGCAGGCCTACAGGCGGCAATGAGCAGTTCTTC; cdr3_aa: CASRPTGGNEQFF
d_call: TRBD2; cdr3_length: 12; clone_size: NA; v_call: TRBV9; j_call: TRBJ2-1; cdr3_nt: TGTGCCAGCAGCGGACCGGGAGGTGAGCAGTTCTTC; cdr3_aa: CASSGPGGEQFF
d_call: TRBD1; cdr3_length: 15; clone_size: NA; v_call: TRBV19; j_call: TRBJ1-2; cdr3_nt: TGTGCCAGTAGCAAAACCGGGACAGCGAACTATGGCTACACCTTC; cdr3_aa: CASSKTGTANYGYTF
d_call: NA; cdr3_length: 19; clone_size: NA; v_call: TRBV5-1; j_call: TRBJ1-1; cdr3_nt: TGCGCCAGCAGACGGCGAGTCTTGGACACAGGCGTTCTGAACACTGAAGCTTTCTTT; cdr3_aa: CASRRRVLDTGVLNTEAFF
d_call: TRBD2; cdr3_length: 14; clone_size: NA; v_call: TRBV2; j_call: TRBJ2-3; cdr3_nt: TGTGCCATACAACTAGCGGGAGTATTAGATACGCAGTATTTT; cdr3_aa: CAIQLAGVLDTQYF
d_call: TRBD1; cdr3_length: 14; clone_size: NA; v_call: TRBV25-1; j_call: TRBJ1-2; cdr3_nt: TGTGCCAGCAGTGAACGAGGGGGCGACTATGGCTACACCTTC; cdr3_aa: CASSERGGDYGYTF
d_call: NA; cdr3_length: 14; clone_size: once; v_call: TRBV11-2; j_call: TRBJ2-7; cdr3_nt: TGTGCCAGCAGCTTTTCCACCCATCGGGTCGAGCAGTACTTC; cdr3_aa: CASSFSTHRVEQYF
d_call: TRBD1; cdr3_length: 16; clone_size: once; v_call: TRBV11-1; j_call: TRBJ2-2; cdr3_nt: TGTGCCAGCAGCCACCCGGGACAGGGAGTTACCGGGGAGCTGTTTTTT; cdr3_aa: CASSHPGQGVTGELFF
d_call: TRBD1; cdr3_length: 14; clone_size: NA; v_call: TRBV30; j_call: TRBJ2-7; cdr3_nt: TGTGCCTGGAGTGCCCGGGACAGGGAAAGAGAGCAGTACTTC; cdr3_aa: CAWSARDREREQYF
d_call: NA; cdr3_length: 13; clone_size: NA; v_call: TRBV30; j_call: TRBJ1-2; cdr3_nt: TGTGCCTGGAGTGTACTCACGGAGTTGGACTACACCTTC; cdr3_aa: CAWSVLTELDYTF
d_call: TRBD2; cdr3_length: 15; clone_size: NA; v_call: TRBV6-5; j_call: TRBJ2-1; cdr3_nt: TGTGCCAGCAGTAAGACTAGCGGGCCCCTCGGGGAGCAGTTCTTC; cdr3_aa: CASSKTSGPLGEQFF
d_call: NA; cdr3_length: 15; clone_size: few; v_call: TRBV7-9; j_call: TRBJ2-1; cdr3_nt: TGTGCCAGCAGCTTAGAGGGAGGAGTAAAGGGTGAGCAGTTCTTC; cdr3_aa: CASSLEGGVKGEQFF
d_call: NA; cdr3_length: 13; clone_size: NA; v_call: TRBV6-5; j_call: TRBJ1-2; cdr3_nt: TGTGCCATCAGTGAGGAGGACAACTATGGCTACACCTTC; cdr3_aa: CAISEEDNYGYTF
d_call: NA; cdr3_length: 12; clone_size: NA; v_call: TRBV2; j_call: TRBJ1-4; cdr3_nt: TGTGCCAGCAGGTTCCGACTCGAAAAACTGTTTTTT; cdr3_aa: CASRFRLEKLFF
d_call: TRBD1; cdr3_length: 15; clone_size: NA; v_call: TRBV27; j_call: TRBJ2-1; cdr3_nt: TGTGCCTCCGCACAGGGGTTTTCCTCCTACAATGAGCAGTTCTTC; cdr3_aa: CASAQGFSSYNEQFF
d_call: TRBD2; cdr3_length: 16; clone_size: NA; v_call: TRBV4-2; j_call: TRBJ2-5; cdr3_nt: TGTGCCAGCAGCCTAGGAGCGGGAGGGGTCGCGGAGACCCAGTACTTC; cdr3_aa: CASSLGAGGVAETQYF
d_call: NA; cdr3_length: 13; clone_size: NA; v_call: TRBV18; j_call: TRBJ2-7; cdr3_nt: TGTGCCAGCTCCGTGACAGACTCCTACGAGCAGTACTTC; cdr3_aa: CASSVTDSYEQYF
d_call: NA; cdr3_length: 15; clone_size: once; v_call: TRBV9; j_call: TRBJ2-3; cdr3_nt: TGTGCCAGCAGCGTAGCTAACCTAGGAGGAGATACGCAGTATTTT; cdr3_aa: CASSVANLGGDTQYF
d_call: NA; cdr3_length: 14; clone_size: NA; v_call: TRBV6-5; j_call: TRBJ1-1; cdr3_nt: TGTGCCAGCAGACCGGCCCCGGAGGGGACTGAAGCTTTCTTT; cdr3_aa: CASRPAPEGTEAFF